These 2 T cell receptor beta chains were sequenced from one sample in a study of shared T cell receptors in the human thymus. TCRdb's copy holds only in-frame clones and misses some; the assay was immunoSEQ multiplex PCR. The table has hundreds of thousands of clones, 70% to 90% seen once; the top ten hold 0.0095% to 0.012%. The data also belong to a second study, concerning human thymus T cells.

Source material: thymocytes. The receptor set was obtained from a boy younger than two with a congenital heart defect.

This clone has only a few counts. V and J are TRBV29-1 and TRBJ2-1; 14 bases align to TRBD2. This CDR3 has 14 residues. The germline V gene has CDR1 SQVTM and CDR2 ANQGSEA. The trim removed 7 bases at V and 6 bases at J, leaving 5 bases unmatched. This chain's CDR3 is CSAGLAGEINEQFF. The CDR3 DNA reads TGCAGCGCGGGACTAGCGGGAGAAATCAATGAGCAGTTCTTC.

CDR3 protein: CASSRRRAGRSYEQYF. CDR3 sequence (DNA): TGTGCCAGCAGCCGCCGGAGGGCGGGGAGGAGCTACGAGCAGTACTTC. The rearrangement joins TRBV4-2 to TRBJ2-7; weak D call: TRBD2 (6 bases). V shed 4 bases and J shed 3 bases, with 19 bases lying between them. This CDR3 comprises 16 residues. Germline-derived CDR1 and CDR2 are LGHNA and YNFKEQ.